Detailed here is one T cell receptor beta chain. CDR1 and CDR2 from the germline V gene are SGHRS and YFSETQ. The CDR3 totals 17 residues. V gave up 4 bases and J gave up 1 base; unmatched junction bases: 12. The data belong to a study of shared clonotypes between healthy human individuals. Data came from immunoSEQ multiplex PCR; TCRdb stores just in-frame clones and leaves some out. The sample records a few million clones, approximately 96% being singletons. This TCR was recovered from a man aged 18 to 29 in good health. The sequencing sample was made of naive CD4+ T cells sorted from blood. As to subset: CD45RA+ positively selected. The chain links TRBV5-1 to TRBJ2-3; 7 bases fit TRBD1. CDR3 DNA: TGCGCCAGCAGCACAGGACAGGTCTTATCCCGCACAGATACGCAGTATTTT. As protein: CASSTGQVLSRTDTQYF.